This T cell receptor (beta chain) was found in a study of OX40 agonist ivuxolimab in advanced cancers. Turning to the study itself: Patients were dosed with the agonistic anti-OX40 (CD134) antibody ivuxolimab.

Assay used: immunoSEQ multiplex PCR; TCRdb lists only in-frame clones, some missing. The sample lists about 150,000 clones; 85% to 95% were seen once. The V and J ends lost 5 bases and 7 bases, in that order; junction bases with no gene match: 7. This CDR3 has 15 residues. Germline V gene sequence: CDR1 MNHEY, CDR2 SMNVEV (reference sequence). The V call is TRBV27, the J call TRBJ1-4; 10 bases line up with TRBD1. This clonotype was sampled from an adult with an advanced solid tumor such as melanoma, head and neck, liver or kidney cancer. This specimen was CD4+ or CD8+ T cells sorted from blood, taken in a trial of the OX40 agonist ivuxolimab. The CDR3 protein is CASSPLTGGFEKLFF. The CDR3 region has the DNA TGTGCCAGCAGTCCCTTGACAGGGGGCTTTGAAAAACTGTTTTTT.